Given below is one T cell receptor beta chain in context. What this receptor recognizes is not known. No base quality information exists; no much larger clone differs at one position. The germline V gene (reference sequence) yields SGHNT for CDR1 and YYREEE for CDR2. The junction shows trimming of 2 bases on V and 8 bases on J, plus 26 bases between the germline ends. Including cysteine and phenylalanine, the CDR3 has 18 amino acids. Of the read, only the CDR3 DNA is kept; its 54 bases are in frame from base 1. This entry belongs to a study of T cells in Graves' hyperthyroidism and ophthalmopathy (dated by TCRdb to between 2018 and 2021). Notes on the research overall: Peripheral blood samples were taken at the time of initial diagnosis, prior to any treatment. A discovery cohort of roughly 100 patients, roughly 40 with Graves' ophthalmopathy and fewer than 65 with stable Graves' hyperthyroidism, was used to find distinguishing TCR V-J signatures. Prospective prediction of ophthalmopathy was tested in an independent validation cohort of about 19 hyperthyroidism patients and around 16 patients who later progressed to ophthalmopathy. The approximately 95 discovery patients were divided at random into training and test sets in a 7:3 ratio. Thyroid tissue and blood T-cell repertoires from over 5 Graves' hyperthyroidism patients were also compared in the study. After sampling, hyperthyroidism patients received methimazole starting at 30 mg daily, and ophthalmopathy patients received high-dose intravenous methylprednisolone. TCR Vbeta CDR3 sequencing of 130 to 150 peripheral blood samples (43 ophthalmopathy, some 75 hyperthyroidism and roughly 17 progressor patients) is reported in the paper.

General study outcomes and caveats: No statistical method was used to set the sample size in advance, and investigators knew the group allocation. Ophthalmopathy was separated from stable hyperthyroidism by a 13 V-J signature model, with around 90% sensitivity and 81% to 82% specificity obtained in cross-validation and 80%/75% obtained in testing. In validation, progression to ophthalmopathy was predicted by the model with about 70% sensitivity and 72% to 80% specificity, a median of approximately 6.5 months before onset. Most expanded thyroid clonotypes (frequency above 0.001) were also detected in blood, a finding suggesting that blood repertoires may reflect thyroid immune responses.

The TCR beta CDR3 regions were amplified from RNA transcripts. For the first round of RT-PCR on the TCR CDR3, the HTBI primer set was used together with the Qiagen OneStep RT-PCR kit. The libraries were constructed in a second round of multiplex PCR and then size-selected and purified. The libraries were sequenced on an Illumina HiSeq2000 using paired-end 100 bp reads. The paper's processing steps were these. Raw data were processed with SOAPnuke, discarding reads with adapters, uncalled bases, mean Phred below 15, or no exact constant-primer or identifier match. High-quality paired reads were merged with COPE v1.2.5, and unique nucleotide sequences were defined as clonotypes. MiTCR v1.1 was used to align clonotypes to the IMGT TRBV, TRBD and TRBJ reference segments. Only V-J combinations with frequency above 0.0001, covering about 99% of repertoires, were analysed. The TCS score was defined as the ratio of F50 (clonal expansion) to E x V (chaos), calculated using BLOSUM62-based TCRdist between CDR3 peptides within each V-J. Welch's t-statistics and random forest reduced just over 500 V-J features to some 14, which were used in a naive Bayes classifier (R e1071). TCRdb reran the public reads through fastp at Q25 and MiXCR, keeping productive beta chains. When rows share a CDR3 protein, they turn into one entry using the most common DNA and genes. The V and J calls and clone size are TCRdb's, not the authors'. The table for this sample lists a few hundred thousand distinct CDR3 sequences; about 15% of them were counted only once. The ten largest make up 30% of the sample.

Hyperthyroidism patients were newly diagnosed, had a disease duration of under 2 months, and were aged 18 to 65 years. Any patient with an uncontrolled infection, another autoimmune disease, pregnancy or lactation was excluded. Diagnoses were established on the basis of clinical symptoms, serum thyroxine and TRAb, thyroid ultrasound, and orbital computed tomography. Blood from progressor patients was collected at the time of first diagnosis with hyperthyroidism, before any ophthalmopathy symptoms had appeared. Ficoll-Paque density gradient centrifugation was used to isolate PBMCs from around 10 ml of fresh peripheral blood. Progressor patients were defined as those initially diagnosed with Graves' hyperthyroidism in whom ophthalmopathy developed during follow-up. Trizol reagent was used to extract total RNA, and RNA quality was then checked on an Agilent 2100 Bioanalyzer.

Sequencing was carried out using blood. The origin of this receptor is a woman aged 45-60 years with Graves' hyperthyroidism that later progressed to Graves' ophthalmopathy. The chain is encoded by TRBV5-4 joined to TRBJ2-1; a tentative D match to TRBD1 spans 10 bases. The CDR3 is CASSLADRGLAGLDEQFF. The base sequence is TGTGCCAGCAGCTTAGCCGACAGGGGGCTAGCGGGACTGGATGAGCAGTTCTTC.